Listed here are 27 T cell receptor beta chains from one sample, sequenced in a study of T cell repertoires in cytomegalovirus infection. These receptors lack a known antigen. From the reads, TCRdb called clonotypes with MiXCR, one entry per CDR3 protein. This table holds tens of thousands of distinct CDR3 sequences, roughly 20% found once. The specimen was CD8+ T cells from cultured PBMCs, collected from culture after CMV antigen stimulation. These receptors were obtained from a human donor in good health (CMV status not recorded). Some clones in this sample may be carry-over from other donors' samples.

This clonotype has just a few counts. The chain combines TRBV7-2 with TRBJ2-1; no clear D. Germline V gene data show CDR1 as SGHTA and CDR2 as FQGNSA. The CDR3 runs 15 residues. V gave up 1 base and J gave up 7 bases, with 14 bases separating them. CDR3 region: CASSLEAGVSNEQFF. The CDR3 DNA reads TGTGCCAGCAGCTTAGAGGCTGGGGTATCAAATGAGCAGTTCTTC.

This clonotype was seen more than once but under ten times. The CDR3 DNA follows: TGTGCCAGCAGCTTACCCCACAGGGCGCGCTATGGCTACACCTTC. Translation: CASSLPHRARYGYTF. The chain joins TRBV7-2 to TRBJ1-2, with D tentatively TRBD1 (6 bases). From germline, CDR1 is SGHTA and CDR2 FQGNSA. This CDR3 spans 15 amino acids. V lost 2 bases to trimming and J lost 4 bases, with 14 bases between them.

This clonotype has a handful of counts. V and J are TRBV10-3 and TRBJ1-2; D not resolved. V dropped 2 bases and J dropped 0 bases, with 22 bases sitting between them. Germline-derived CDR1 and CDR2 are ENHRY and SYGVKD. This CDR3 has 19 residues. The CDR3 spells CAISELEMRRQVTNYGYTF. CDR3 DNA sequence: TGTGCCATCAGTGAGCTTGAAATGAGACGGCAGGTTACTAACTATGGCTACACCTTC.

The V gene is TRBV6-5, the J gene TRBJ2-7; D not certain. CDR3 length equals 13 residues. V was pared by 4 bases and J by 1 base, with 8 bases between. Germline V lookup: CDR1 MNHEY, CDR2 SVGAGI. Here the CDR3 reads CASSLDASYEQYF. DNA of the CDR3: TGTGCCAGCAGTTTGGACGCGTCCTACGAGCAGTACTTC.

CDR3 sequence reads: CASSLDAWGNTEAFF. The CDR3 DNA reads as TGTGCCAGCAGCTTAGACGCCTGGGGGAACACTGAAGCTTTCTTT. V gene TRBV7-8 combines with J gene TRBJ1-1; no reliable D call. Trimming took off 1 base at V and 1 base at J, with 10 bases between the two ends. CDR1 and CDR2 (germline): SGHVS, FQNEAQ. The length of the CDR3 is 15 residues.

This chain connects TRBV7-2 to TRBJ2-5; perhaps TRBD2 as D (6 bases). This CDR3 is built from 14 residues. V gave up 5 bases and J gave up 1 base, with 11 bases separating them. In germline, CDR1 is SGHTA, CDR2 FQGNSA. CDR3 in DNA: TGTGCCAGCAGCCTGAGACTAGGCCAAGAGACCCAGTACTTC. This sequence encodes CASSLRLGQETQYF.

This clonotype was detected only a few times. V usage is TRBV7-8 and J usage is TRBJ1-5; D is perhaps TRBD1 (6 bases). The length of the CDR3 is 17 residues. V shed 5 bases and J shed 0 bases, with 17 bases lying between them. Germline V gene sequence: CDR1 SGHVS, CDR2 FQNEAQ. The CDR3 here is CASSPEQGLYSNQPQHF. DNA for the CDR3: TGTGCCAGCAGCCCGGAACAGGGACTCTATAGCAATCAGCCCCAGCATTTT.

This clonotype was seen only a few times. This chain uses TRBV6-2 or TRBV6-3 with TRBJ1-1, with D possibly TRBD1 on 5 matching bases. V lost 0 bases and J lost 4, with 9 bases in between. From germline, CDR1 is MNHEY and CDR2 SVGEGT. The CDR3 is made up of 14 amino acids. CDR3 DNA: TGTGCCAGCAGTTACTCCGGGGGGGTCACTGAAGCTTTCTTT. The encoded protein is CASSYSGGVTEAFF.

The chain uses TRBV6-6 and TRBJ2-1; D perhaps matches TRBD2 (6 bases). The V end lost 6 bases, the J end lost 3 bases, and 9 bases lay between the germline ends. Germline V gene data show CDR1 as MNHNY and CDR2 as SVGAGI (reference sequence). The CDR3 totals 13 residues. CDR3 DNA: TGTGCCAGCAGGGAGGGGAGCTACAATGAGCAGTTCTTC. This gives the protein CASREGSYNEQFF.

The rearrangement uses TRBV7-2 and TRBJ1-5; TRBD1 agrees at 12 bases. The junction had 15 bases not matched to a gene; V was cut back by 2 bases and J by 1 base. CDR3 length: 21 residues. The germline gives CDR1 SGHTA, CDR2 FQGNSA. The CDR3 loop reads CASSLSLRGDRGRWSNQPQHF. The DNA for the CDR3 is TGTGCCAGCAGCTTAAGTTTGAGAGGGGACAGGGGGCGTTGGAGCAATCAGCCCCAGCATTTT.

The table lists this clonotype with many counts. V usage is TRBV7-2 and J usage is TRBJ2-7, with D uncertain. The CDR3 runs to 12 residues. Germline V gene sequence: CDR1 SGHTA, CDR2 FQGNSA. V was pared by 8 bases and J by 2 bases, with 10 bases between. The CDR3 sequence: CASSIWTYEQYF. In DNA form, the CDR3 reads TGTGCCAGCTCAATCTGGACCTACGAGCAGTACTTC.

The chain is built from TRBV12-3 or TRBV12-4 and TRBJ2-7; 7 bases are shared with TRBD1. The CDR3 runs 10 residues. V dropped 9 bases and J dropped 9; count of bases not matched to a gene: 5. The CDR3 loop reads CARPGDRQYF. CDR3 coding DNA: TGTGCCAGACCAGGGGACAGGCAGTACTTC.

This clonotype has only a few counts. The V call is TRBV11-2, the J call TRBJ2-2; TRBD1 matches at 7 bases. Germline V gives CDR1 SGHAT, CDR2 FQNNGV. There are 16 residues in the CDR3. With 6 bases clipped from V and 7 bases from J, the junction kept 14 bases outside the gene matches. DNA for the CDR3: TGTGCCAGCAGTCGTTTTACAGGGGAAGACGGCGGGGAGCTGTTTTTT. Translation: CASSRFTGEDGGELFF.

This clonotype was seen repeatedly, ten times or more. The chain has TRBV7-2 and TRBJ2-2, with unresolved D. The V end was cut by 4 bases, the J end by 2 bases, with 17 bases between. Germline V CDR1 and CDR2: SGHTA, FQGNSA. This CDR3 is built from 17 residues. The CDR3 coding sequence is TGTGCCAGCAGCTATCGGGTCATCCCCTTAAACACCGGGGAGCTGTTTTTT. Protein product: CASSYRVIPLNTGELFF.

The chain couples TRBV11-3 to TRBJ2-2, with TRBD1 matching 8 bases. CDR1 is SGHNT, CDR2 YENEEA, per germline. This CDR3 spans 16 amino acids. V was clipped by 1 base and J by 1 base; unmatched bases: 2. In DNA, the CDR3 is TGTGCCAGCAGCTTAGGAGGGACAGGGAACACCGGGGAGCTGTTTTTT. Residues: CASSLGGTGNTGELFF.

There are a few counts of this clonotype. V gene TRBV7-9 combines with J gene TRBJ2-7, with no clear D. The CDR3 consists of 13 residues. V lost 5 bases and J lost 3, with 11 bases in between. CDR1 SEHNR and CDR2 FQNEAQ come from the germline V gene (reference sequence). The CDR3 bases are TGTGCCAGCAGCGAGGACCGAGGCTACGAGCAGTACTTC. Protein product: CASSEDRGYEQYF.

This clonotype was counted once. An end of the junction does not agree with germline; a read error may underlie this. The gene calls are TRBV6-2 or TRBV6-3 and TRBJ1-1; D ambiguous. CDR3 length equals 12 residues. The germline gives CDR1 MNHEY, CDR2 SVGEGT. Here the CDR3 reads CARSYGWYEAFF. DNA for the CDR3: TGTGCCCGCAGTTACGGATGGTATGAAGCTTTCTTT.

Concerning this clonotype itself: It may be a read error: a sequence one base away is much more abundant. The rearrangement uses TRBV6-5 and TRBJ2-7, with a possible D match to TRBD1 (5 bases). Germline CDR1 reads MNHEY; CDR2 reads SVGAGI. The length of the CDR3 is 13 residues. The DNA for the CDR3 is TGTGCCCGCAGTTACACCCAGGGTTTCGAGCAGTACTTC. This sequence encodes CARSYTQGFEQYF.

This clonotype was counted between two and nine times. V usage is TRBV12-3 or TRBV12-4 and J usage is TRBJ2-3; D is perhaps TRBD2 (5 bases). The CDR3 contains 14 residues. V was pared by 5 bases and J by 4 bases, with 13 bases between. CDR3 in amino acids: CASSPTAGADTQYF. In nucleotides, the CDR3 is TGTGCCAGCAGTCCCACCGCCGGGGCAGATACGCAGTATTTT.

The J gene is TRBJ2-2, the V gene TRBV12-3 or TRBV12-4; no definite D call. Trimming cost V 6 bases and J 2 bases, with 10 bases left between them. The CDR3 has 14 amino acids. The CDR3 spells CASSEPGNTGELFF. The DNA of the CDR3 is TGTGCCAGCAGCGAGCCAGGAAACACCGGGGAGCTGTTTTTT.

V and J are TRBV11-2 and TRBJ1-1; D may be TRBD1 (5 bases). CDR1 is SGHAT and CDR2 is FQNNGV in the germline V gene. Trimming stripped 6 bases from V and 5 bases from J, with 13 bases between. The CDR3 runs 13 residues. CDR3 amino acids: CASRLQGDTEAFF. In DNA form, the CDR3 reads TGTGCCAGCAGACTTCAGGGAGATACTGAAGCTTTCTTT.

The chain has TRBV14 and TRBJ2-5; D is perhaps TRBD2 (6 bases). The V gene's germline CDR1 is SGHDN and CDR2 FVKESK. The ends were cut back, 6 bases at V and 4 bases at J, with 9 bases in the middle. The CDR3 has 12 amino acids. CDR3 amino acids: CASRWGGETQYF. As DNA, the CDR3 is TGTGCCAGCAGGTGGGGAGGAGAGACCCAGTACTTC.

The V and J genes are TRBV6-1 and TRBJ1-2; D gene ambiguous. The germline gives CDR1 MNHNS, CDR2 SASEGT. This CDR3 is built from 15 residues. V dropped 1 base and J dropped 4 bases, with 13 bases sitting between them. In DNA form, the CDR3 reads TGTGCCAGCAGTGAAGAGGTCACCTGGCCCTATGGCTACACCTTC. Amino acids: CASSEEVTWPYGYTF.

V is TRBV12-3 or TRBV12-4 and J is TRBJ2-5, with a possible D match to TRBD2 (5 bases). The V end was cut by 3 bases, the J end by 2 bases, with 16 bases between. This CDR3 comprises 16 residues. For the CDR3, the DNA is TGTGCCAGCAGTTTTGAGGAGGACTCTCGGCAAGAGACCCAGTACTTC. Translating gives CASSFEEDSRQETQYF.

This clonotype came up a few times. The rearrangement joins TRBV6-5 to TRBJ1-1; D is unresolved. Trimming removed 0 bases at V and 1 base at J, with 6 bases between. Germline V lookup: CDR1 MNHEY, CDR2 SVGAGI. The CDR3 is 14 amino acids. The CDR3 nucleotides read TGTGCCAGCAGTTACTCCGTCCCGAACACTGAAGCTTTCTTT. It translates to CASSYSVPNTEAFF.

CDR3 in amino acids: CASSLWQNTEAFF. CDR3 coding DNA: TGTGCCAGCAGCCTGTGGCAGAACACTGAAGCTTTCTTT. This chain links TRBV7-6 with TRBJ1-1; D not certain. The CDR3 consists of 13 residues. Trimming removed 5 bases at V and 1 base at J, with 8 bases between. CDR1 SGHVS and CDR2 FNYEAQ come from the germline V gene.

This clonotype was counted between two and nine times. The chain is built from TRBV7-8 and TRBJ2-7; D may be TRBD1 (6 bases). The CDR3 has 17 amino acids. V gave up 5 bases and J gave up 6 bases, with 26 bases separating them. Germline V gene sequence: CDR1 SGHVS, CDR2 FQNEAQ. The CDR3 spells CASSPHGGARFSGEQYF. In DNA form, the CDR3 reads TGTGCCAGCAGCCCCCATGGGGGCGCGAGGTTCTCTGGCGAGCAGTACTTC.